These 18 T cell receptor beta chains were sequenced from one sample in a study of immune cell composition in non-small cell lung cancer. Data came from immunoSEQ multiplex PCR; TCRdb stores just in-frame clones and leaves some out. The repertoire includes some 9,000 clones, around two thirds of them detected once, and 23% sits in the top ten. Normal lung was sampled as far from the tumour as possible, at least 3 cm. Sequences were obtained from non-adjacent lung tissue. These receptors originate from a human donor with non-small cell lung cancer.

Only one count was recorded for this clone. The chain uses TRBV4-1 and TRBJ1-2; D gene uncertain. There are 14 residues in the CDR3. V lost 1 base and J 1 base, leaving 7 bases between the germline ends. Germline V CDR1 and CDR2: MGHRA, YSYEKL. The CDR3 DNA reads TGCGCCAGCAGCCAAGCAAGCGTTAACTATGGCTACACCTTC. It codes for CASSQASVNYGYTF.

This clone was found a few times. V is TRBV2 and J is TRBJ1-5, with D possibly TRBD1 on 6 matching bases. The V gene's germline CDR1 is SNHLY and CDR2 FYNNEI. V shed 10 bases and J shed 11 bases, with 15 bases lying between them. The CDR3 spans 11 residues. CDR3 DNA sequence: TGTGCCACCCATCGGGGGGGCTCCCAGCATTTT. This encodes CATHRGGSQHF.

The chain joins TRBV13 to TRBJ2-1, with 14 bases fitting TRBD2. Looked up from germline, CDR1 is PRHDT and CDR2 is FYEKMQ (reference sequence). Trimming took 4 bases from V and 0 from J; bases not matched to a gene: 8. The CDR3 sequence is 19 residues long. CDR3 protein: CASSSRLAGGPSSYNEQFF. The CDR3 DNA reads TGTGCCAGCAGCTCAAGACTAGCGGGGGGGCCGAGCTCCTACAATGAGCAGTTCTTC.

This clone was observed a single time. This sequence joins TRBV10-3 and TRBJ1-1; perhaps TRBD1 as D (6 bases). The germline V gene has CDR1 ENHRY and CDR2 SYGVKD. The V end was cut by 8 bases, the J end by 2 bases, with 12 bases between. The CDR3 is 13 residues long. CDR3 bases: TGTGCCATCGCCGTTGGGGGCAACACTGAAGCTTTCTTT. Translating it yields CAIAVGGNTEAFF.

CDR3 sequence reads: CASSLRYSNQPQHF. As DNA, the CDR3 is TGTGCCAGTAGCCTCAGGTATAGCAATCAGCCCCAGCATTTT. V gene TRBV19 combines with J gene TRBJ1-5; D gene ambiguous. Trimming shortened V by 6 bases and J by 0 bases, and 9 bases separated the two germline ends. The CDR3 loop spans 14 amino acids. Germline V gives CDR1 LNHDA, CDR2 SQIVND (reference sequence).

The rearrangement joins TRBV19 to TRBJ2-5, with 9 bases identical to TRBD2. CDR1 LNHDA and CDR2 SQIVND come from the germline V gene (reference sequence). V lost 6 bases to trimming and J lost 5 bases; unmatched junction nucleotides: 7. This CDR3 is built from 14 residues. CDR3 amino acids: CASRGASGAETQYF. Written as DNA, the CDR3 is TGTGCCAGTAGGGGGGCTAGCGGGGCTGAGACCCAGTACTTC.

CDR3 sequence reads: CSVRQGDNTEAFF. The CDR3 coding sequence is TGCAGCGTTCGACAGGGGGATAACACTGAAGCTTTCTTT. This chain uses TRBV29-1 with TRBJ1-1; TRBD1 matches at 9 bases. Germline trimming cut 5 bases from V and 2 bases from J; bases unmatched to any gene: 3. The CDR3 extends over 13 amino acids. The V gene's germline CDR1 is SQVTM and CDR2 ANQGSEA.

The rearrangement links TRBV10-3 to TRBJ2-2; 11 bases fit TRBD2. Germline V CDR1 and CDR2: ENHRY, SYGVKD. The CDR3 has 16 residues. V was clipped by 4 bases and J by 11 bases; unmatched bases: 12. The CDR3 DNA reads TGTGCCATCAGTGGTCCTAGCGGGGGGTCCCTCCGCGAGCTGTTTTTT. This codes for CAISGPSGGSLRELFF.

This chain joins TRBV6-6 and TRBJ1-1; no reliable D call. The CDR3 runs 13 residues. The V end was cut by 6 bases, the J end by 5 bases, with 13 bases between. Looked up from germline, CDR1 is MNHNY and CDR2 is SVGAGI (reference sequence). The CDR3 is CASRGGFRTEAFF. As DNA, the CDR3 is TGTGCCAGCAGGGGAGGGTTTCGTACTGAAGCTTTCTTT.

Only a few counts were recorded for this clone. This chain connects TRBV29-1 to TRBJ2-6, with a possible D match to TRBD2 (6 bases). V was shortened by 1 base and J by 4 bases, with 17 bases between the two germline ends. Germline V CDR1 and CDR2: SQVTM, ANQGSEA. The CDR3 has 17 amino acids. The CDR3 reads CSVEVGPGVSGANVLTF. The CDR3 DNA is TGCAGCGTTGAAGTTGGGCCGGGGGTTTCGGGGGCCAACGTCCTGACTTTC.

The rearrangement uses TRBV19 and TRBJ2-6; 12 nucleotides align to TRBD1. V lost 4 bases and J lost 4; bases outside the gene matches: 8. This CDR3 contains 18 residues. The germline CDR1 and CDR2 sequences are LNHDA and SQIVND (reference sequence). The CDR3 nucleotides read TGTGCCAGTAGTACAGGAGGGACAGGGGGCTCCGGGGCCAACGTCCTGACTTTC. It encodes CASSTGGTGGSGANVLTF.

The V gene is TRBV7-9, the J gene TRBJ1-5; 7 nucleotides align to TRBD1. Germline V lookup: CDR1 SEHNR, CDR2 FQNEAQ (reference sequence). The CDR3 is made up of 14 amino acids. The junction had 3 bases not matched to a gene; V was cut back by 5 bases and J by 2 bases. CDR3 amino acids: CASSPDRGNQPQHF. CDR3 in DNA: TGTGCCAGCAGCCCCGACAGGGGCAATCAGCCCCAGCATTTT.

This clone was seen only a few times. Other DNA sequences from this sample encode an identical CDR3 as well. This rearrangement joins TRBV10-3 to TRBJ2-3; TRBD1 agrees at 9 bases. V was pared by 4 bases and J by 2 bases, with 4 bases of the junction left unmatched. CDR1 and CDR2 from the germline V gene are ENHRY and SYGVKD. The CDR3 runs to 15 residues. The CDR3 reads CAISAGTGFTDTQYF. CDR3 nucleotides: TGTGCCATCAGTGCCGGGACAGGGTTCACAGATACGCAGTATTTT.

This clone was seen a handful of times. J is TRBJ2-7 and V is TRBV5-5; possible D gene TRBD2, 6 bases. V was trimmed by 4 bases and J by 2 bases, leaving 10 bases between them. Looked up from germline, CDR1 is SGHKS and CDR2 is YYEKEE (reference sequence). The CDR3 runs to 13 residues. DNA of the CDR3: TGTGCCAGCAGCACGGGACTGACCTACGAGCAGTACTTC. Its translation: CASSTGLTYEQYF.

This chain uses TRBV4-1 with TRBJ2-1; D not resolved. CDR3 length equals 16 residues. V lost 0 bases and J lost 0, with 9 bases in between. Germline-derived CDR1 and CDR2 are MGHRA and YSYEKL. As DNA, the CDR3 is TGCGCCAGCAGCCAAGATGGCAGGAACTCCTACAATGAGCAGTTCTTC. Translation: CASSQDGRNSYNEQFF.

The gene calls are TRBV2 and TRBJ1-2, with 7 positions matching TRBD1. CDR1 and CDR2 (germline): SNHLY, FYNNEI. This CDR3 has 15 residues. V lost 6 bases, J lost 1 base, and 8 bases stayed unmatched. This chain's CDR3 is CASRATGEDNYGYTF. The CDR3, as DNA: TGTGCCAGCAGGGCTACAGGGGAGGATAACTATGGCTACACCTTC.

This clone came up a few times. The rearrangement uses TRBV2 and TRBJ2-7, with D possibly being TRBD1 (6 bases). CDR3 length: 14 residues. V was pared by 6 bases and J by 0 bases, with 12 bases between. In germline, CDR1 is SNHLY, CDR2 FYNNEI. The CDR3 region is CASRDSPLSYEQYF. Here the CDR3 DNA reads TGTGCCAGCAGGGACAGTCCCCTCTCCTACGAGCAGTACTTC.

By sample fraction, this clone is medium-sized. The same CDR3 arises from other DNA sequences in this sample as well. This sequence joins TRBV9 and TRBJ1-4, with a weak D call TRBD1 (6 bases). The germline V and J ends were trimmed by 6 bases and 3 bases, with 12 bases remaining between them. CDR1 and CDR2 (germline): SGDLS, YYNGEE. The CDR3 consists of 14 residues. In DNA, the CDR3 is TGTGCCAGCAACCAACAGGGTGCTAATGAAAAACTGTTTTTT. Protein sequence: CASNQQGANEKLFF.